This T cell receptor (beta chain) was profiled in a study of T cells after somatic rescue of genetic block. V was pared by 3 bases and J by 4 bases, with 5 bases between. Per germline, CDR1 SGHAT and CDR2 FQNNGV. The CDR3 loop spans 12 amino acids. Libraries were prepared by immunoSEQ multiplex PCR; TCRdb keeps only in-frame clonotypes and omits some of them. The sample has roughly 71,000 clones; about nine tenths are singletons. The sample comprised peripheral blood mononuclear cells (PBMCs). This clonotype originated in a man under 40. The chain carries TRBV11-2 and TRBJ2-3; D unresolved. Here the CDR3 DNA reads TGTGCCAGCAGCTTGGTGGCAGATACGCAGTATTTT. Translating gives CASSLVADTQYF.